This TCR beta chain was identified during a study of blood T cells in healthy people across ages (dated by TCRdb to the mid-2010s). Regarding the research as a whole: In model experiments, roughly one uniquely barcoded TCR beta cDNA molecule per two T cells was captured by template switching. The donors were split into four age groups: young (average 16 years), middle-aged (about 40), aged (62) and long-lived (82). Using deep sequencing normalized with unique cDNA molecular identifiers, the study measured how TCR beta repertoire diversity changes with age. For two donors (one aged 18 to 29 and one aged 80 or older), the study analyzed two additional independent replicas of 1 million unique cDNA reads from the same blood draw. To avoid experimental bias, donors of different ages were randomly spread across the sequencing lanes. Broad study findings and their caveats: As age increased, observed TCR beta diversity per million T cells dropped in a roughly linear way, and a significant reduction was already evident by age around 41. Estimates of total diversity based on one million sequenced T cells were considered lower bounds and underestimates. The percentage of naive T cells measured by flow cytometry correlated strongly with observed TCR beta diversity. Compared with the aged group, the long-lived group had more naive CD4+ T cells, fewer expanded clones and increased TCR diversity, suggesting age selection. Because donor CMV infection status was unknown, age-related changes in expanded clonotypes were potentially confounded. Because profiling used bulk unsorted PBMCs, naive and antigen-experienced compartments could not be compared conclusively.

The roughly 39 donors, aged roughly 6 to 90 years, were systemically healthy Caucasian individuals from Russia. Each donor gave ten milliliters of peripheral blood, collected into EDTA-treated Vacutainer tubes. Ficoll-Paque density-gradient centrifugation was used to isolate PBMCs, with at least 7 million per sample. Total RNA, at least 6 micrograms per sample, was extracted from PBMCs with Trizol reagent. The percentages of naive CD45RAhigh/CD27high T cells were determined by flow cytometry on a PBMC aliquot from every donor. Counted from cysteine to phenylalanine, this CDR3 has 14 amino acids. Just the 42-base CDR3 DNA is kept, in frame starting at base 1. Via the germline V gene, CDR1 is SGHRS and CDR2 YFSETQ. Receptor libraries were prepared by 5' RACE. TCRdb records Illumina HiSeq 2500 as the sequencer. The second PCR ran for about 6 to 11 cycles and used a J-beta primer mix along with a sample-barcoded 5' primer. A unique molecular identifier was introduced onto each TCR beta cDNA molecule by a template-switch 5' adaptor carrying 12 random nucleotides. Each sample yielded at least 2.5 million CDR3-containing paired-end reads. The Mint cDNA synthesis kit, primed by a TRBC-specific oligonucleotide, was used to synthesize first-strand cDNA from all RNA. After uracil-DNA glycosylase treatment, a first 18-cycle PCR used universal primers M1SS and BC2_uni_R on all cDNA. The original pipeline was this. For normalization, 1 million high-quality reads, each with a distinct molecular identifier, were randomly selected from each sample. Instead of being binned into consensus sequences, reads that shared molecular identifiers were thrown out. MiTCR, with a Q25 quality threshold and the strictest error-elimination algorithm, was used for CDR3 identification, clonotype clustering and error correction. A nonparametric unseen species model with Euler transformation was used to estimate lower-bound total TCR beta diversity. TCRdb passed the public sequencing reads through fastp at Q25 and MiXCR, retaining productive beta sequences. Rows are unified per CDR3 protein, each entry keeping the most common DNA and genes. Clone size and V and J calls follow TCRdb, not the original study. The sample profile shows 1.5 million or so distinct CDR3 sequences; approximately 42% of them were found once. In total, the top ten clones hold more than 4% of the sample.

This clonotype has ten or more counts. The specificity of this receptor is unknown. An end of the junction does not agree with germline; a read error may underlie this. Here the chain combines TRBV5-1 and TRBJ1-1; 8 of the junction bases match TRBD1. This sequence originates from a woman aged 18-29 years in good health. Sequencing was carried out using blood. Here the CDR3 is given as CASSSGTGNTEAFF. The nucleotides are TGTGCCAGCAGTTCCGGGACAGGCAACACTGAAGCTTTCTTT.